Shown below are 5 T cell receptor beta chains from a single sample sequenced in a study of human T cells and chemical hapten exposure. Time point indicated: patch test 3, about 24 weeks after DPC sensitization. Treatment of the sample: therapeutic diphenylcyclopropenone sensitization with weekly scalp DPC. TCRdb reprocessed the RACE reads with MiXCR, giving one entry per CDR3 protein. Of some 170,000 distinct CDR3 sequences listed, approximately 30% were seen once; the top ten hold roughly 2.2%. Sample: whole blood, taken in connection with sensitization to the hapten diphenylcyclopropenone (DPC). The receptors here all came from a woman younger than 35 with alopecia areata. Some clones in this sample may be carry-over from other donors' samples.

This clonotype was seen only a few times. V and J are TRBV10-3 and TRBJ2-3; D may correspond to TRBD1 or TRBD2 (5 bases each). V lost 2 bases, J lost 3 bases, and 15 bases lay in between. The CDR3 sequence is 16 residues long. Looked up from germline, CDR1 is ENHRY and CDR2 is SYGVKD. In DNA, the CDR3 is TGTGCCATCAGTGAGGGTGGGGGTTCCGGTACAGATACGCAGTATTTT. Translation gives CAISEGGGSGTDTQYF.

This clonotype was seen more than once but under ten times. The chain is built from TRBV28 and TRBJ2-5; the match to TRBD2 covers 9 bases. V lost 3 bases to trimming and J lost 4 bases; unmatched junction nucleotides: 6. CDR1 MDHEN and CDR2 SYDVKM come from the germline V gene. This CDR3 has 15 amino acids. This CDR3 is CASSFNSGGRETQYF. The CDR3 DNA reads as TGTGCCAGCAGTTTCAATAGCGGGGGAAGAGAGACCCAGTACTTC. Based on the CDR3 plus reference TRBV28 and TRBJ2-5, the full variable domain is DVKVTQSSRYLVKRTGEKVFLECVQDMDHENMFWYRQDPGLGLRLIYFSYDVKMKEKGDIPEGYSVSREKKERFSLILESASTNQTSMYLCASSFNSGGRETQYFGPGTRLLVL.

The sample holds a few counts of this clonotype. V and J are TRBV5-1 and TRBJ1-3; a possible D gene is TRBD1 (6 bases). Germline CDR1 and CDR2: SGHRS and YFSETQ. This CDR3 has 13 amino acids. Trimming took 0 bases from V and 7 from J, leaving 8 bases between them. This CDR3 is CASSLEQGNTIYF. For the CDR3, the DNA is TGCGCCAGCAGCTTGGAACAGGGTAACACCATATATTTT.

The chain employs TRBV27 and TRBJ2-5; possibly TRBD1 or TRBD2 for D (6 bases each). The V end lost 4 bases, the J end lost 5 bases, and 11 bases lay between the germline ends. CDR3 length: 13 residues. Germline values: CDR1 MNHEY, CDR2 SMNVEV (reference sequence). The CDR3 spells CASSWGAGETQYF. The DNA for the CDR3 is TGTGCCAGCAGTTGGGGGGCCGGGGAGACCCAGTACTTC.

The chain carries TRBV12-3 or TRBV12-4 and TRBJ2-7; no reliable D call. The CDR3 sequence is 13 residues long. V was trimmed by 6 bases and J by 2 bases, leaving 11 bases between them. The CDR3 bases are TGTGCCAGCAGCTCGAATACCCCCTACGAGCAGTACTTC. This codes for CASSSNTPYEQYF.